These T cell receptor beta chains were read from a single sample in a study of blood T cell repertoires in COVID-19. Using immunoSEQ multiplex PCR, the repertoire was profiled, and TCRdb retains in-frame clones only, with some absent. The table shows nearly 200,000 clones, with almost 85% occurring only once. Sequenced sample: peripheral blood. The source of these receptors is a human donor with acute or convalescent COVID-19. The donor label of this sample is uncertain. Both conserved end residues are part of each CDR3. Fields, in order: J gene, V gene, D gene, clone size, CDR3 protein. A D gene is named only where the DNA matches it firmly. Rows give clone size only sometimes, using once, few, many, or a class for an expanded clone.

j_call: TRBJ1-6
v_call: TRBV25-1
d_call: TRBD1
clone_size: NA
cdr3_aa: CASSGRDSGNSPLHF

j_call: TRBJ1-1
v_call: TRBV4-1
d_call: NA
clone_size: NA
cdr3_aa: CASSQSPTGQTEAFF

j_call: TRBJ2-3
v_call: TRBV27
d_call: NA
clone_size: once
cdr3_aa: CASSLSRAGDTQYF

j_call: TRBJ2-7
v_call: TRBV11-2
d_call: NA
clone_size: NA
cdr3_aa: CASSLKGNEQYF

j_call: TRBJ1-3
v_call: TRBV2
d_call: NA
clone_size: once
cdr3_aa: CASKGIGNTIYF

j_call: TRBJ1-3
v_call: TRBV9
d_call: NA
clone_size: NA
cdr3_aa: CASSPAGTSGNTIYF

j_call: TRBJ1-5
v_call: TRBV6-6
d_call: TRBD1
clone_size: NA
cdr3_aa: CASSYLPGQGYQPQHF

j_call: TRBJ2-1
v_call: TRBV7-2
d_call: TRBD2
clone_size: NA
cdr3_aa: CASSPDTSGRGDEQFF

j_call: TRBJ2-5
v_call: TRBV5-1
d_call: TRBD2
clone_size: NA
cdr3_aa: CASSPGRGGETQYF

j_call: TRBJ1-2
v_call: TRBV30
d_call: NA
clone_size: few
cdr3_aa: CAVRSGELDYGYTF

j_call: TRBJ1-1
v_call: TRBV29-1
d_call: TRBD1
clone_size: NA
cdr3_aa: CSAVTGETMNTEAFF

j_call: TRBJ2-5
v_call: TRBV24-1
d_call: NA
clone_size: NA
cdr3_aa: CATSDSGTPQETQYF

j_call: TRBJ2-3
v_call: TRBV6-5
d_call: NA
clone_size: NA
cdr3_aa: CASSKQGTDTQYF

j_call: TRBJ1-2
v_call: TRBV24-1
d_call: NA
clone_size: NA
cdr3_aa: CAIRRVGYTF

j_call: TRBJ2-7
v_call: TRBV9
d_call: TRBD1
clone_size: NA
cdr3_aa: CAGLKDRGSYEQYF

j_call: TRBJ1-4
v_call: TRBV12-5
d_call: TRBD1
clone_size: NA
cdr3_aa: CASGLENRGQNEKLFF

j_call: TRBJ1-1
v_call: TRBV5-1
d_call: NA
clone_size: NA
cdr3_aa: CASSLTTGNTEAFF

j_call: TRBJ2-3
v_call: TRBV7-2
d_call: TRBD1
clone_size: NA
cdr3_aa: CASSPDRVRADTQYF

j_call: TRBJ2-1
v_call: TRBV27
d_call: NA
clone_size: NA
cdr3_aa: CASRLGEAISEQFF

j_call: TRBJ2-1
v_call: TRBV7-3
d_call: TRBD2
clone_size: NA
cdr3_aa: CASSSGLAYNEQFF

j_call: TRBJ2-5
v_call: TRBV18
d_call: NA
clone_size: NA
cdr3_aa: CASSLPGETQYF

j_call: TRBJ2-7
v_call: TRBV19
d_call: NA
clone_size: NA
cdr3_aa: CASSQQVRKGEQYF

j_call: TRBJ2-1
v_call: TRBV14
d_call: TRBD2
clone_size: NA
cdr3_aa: CASSQRTSGRAVEQFF

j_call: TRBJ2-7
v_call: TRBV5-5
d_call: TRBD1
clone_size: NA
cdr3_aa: CASGGQTSSYEQYF

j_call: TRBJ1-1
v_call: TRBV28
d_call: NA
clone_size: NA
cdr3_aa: CASSLRQGYTEAFF

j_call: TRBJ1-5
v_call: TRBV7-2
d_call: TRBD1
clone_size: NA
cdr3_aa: CASSHDRGLGQPQHF

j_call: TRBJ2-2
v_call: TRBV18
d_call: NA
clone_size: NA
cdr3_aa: CASSPVPRGAAGELFF

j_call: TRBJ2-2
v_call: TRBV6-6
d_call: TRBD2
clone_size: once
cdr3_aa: CASNLAGAGDTGELFF

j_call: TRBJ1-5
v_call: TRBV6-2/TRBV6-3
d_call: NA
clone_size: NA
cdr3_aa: CASSYYEGGNQPQHF

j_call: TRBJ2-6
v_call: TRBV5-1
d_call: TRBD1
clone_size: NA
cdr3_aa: CASSLGDRAGANVLTF

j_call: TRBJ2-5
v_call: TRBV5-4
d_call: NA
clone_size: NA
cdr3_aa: CASSLDPSPLETQYF

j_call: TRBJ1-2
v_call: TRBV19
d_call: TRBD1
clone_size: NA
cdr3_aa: CASNLVNTGGYGYTF

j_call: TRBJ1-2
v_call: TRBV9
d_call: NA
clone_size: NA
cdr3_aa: CASSSMGTSFYGYTF

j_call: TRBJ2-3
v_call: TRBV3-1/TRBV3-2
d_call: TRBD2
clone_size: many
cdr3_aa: CASSQPAGVSTDTQYF

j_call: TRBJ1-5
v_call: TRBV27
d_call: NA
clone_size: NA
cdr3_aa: CASSLYQNQPQHF

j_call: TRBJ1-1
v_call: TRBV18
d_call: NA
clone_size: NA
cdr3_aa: CASSLGAEAFF

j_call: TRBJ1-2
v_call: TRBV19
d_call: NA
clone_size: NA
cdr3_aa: CASSYGRGSTTSYGYTF

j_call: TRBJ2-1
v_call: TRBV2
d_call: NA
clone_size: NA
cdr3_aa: CASSEGRGEQFF

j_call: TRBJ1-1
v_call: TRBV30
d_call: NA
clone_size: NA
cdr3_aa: CAWTSPFRVSTEAFF

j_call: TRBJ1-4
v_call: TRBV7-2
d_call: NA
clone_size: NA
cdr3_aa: CASSVYNEKLFF

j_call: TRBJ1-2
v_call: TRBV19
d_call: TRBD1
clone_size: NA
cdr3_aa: CASSLPGQGVGYTF

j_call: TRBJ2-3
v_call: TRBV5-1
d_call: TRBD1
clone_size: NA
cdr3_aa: CASSLTGTDTDTQYF

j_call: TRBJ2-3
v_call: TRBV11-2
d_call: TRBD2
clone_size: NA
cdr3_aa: CASSSAGVGTDTQYF

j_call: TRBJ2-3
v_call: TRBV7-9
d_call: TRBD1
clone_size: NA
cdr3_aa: CASSRYESRGDTQYF

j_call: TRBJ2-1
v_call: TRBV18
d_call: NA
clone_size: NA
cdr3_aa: CASSPAGSGTGGGRQFF

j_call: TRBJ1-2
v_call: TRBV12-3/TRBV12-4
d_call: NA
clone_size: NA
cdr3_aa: CASSLFQGRGYTF

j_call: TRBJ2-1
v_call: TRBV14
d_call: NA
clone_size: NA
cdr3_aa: CASSSPPAPGYNEQFF

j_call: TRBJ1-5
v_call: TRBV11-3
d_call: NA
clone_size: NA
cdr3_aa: CASSPLGVTGRGNQPQHF

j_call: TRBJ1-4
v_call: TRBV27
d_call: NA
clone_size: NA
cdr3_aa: CASSSSGQFNEKLFF

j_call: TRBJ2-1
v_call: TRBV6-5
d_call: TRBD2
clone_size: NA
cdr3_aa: CASTLLAGGLNEQFF

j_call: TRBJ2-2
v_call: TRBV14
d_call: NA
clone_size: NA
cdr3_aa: CATKMGEAVTGELFF

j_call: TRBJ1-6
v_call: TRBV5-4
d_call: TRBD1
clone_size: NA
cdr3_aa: CASSLAGGNSPLHF

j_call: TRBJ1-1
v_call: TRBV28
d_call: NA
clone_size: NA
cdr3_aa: CASSLYGGGTEAFF

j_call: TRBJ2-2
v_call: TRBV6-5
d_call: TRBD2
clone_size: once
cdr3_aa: CAAKRTSGNTGELFF

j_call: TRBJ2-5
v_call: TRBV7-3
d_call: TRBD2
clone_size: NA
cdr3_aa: CASSPVRAGGPETQYF

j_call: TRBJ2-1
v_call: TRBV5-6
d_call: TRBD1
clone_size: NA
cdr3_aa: CASSRPGQGRNEQFF

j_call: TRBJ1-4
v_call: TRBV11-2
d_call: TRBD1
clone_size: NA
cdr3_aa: CASSPGTGGEKLFF

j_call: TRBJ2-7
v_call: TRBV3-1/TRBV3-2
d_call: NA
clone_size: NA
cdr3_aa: CASSLGDLEQYF

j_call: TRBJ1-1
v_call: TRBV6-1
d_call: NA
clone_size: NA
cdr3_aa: CASSEVKGGKAFF

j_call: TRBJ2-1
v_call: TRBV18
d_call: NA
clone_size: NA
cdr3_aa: CASSPRATDNEQFF